Listed below are T cell receptor beta chains from one sample, sequenced in a study of T cell responses to AZD1222 COVID-19 vaccine. The table came from immunoSEQ multiplex PCR; TCRdb's copy has only in-frame clones and leaves some out. The table has 110,000 or so clones, roughly 84% seen once. The input for sequencing was peripheral blood, taken on day 0 of AZD1222 vaccination. The receptors here all came from an adult in good health. CDR3s include the opening cysteine and the closing phenylalanine or tryptophan. Fields, in order: V gene, clone size, D gene, CDR3 length, J gene, CDR3 DNA, CDR3 protein. A D gene is named only where the DNA matches it firmly. Clone size, where shown, is once, few, many, or a class for clones that have expanded.

TRBV12-3/TRBV12-4,NA,TRBD1,12,TRBJ1-2,TGTGCCAGCAGCACTACAGGGGGCGGCTACACCTTC,CASSTTGGGYTF
TRBV6-1,once,TRBD2,18,TRBJ2-3,TGTGCCAGCAGTGAAGCCCACTCTAGCGGTGCCAGCACAGATACGCAGTATTTT,CASSEAHSSGASTDTQYF
TRBV12-3/TRBV12-4,NA,NA,12,TRBJ2-2,TGTGCCAGCAGCCGGGGTGTCGGGGAGCTGTTTTTT,CASSRGVGELFF
TRBV9,NA,NA,13,TRBJ2-1,TGTGCCAGCAGCACCCAGCTAAGGAATGAGCAGTTCTTC,CASSTQLRNEQFF
TRBV19,once,NA,15,TRBJ2-3,TGTGCCAGTAGTATGGGGCTAGCTGGCACAGATACGCAGTATTTT,CASSMGLAGTDTQYF
TRBV9,NA,TRBD2,15,TRBJ2-7,TGTGCCAGCAGCGTAGGACTAGCGGAGTCCTACGAGCAGTACTTC,CASSVGLAESYEQYF
TRBV5-8,NA,TRBD1,16,TRBJ1-1,TGTGCCAGCAGCCCCGACAGGGGGGCACTGAACACTGAAGCTTTCTTT,CASSPDRGALNTEAFF
TRBV5-1,NA,NA,16,TRBJ1-3,TGCGCCAGCAGCTCTGACAGGTCTTTTACAGGAAACACCATATATTTT,CASSSDRSFTGNTIYF
TRBV20-1,NA,NA,17,TRBJ2-1,TGCAGTGCTAGTGATTCCCTAGGGGTAAGGGATGTCAATGAGCAGTTCTTC,CSASDSLGVRDVNEQFF
TRBV19,NA,NA,12,TRBJ1-5,TGTGCCAGTAGTATCTTGGGACAGCCCCAGCATTTT,CASSILGQPQHF
TRBV4-1,once,NA,18,TRBJ2-5,TGCGCCAGCAGCCAAGAAAGGGGCTGGGGACATAATGAAGAGACCCAGTACTTC,CASSQERGWGHNEETQYF
TRBV7-2,NA,TRBD2,18,TRBJ2-7,TGTGCCAGCAGCTTAGCTGCTGGGCTAGCGGGGGGGCTCGCCGAGCAGTACTTC,CASSLAAGLAGGLAEQYF
TRBV10-3,NA,TRBD2,15,TRBJ2-1,TGTGCCATCAGCGATAGCGGGGGGGCCTACAATGAGCAGTTCTTC,CAISDSGGAYNEQFF
TRBV18,NA,NA,18,TRBJ1-5,TGTGCCAGCTCACCTAGAAGAGCCGGACCGGCAATCAATCAGCCCCAGCATTTT,CASSPRRAGPAINQPQHF
TRBV5-4,NA,NA,13,TRBJ2-2,TGTGCCACCGGAAGAGTGGGCACCGGGGAGCTGTTTTTT,CATGRVGTGELFF
TRBV28,once,NA,11,TRBJ1-1,TGTGCCAGCAGGGGGAACACTGAAGCTTTCTTT,CASRGNTEAFF